These 14 T cell receptor beta chains were all obtained from the same sample, sequenced in a study of T cell responses to AZD1222 COVID-19 vaccine. This table comes from immunoSEQ multiplex PCR, and its TCRdb copy is limited to in-frame clones, with some not included. The sample records over 95,000 clones, over 85% being singletons. Sequencing used peripheral blood, obtained on day 0 of AZD1222 vaccination. These receptors originate from an adult in good health.

The CDR3 bases are TGTGCCTGGAGTGTAGGGTGGGGGTCCGGGGAGCTGTTTTTT. Translating it yields CAWSVGWGSGELFF. The genes are TRBV30 and TRBJ2-2; D assignment may be TRBD1 or TRBD2 (5 bases each). V lost 0 bases to trimming and J lost 6 bases, with 11 bases between them. The CDR3 contains 14 residues. In germline, CDR1 is GTSNPN, CDR2 SVGIG (reference sequence).

The chain is built from TRBV5-1 and TRBJ1-5; 8 bases match TRBD1. The V segment lost 4 bases and the J segment 11 bases; nucleotides outside the gene matches: 11. Germline loops: CDR1 SGHRS, CDR2 YFSETQ. The CDR3 runs to 14 residues. DNA of the CDR3: TGCGCCAGCAGCCTGGGACAGGAAGGATCAGCCCAGCATTTT. This encodes CASSLGQEGSAQHF.

This rearrangement joins TRBV4-1 to TRBJ1-5; D remains ambiguous. The CDR3 has 15 amino acids. Looked up from germline, CDR1 is MGHRA and CDR2 is YSYEKL. V was trimmed by 1 base and J by 1 base, leaving 8 bases between them. In DNA, the CDR3 is TGCGCCAGCAGCCAAGGGGAGAGAAGCAATCAGCCCCAGCATTTT. Translated, it gives CASSQGERSNQPQHF.

The V call is TRBV28, the J call TRBJ2-3; perhaps D is TRBD1 or TRBD2 (5 bases each). Germline-derived CDR1 and CDR2 are MDHEN and SYDVKM. V was cut by 5 bases and J by 8 bases, with 11 bases left in between. The CDR3 has 12 residues. CDR3 residues: CASSGTPGTQYF. The CDR3 coding sequence is TGTGCCAGCAGTGGGACCCCAGGTACGCAGTATTTT.

V is TRBV7-8 and J is TRBJ1-1; a possible D gene is TRBD1 (6 bases). This CDR3 is built from 15 residues. Germline CDR1 is SGHVS and CDR2 is FQNEAQ. Trimming stripped 4 bases from V and 1 base from J, with 13 bases between. CDR3 amino acids: CASSWEWTANTEAFF. The CDR3 DNA reads TGTGCCAGCAGCTGGGAATGGACAGCGAACACTGAAGCTTTCTTT.

The rearrangement links TRBV18 to TRBJ2-2; maybe TRBD2 (5 bases). The germline V and J ends were trimmed by 3 bases and 3 bases, with 11 bases remaining between them. The CDR3 is made up of 15 amino acids. In germline, CDR1 is KGHSH, CDR2 LQKENI. Here the CDR3 reads CASSPTHGDTGELFF. The CDR3 nucleotides read TGTGCCAGCTCACCCACCCACGGGGACACCGGGGAGCTGTTTTTT. The whole variable domain, remainder taken from reference TRBV18 and TRBJ2-2, is NAGVMQNPRHLVRRRGQEARLRCSPMKGHSHVYWYRQLPEEGLKFMVYLQKENIIDESGMPKERFSAEFPKEGPSILRIQQVVRGDSAAYFCASSPTHGDTGELFFGEGSRLTVL.

V usage is TRBV10-3 and J usage is TRBJ1-1; D not certain. The CDR3 runs to 12 residues. V lost 11 bases, J lost 1 base, and 11 bases lay in between. Looked up from germline, CDR1 is ENHRY and CDR2 is SYGVKD. CDR3 residues: CAVGPRNTEAFF. The CDR3 coding sequence is TGTGCCGTCGGACCGAGGAACACTGAAGCTTTCTTT.

The chain couples TRBV21-1 to TRBJ1-2. TRBV21-1 is a documented pseudogene. This CDR3 is 16 amino acids long. CDR3 protein: CASSKVGWGRDYGYTF. CDR3 nucleotide sequence: TGTGCCAGCAGCAAAGTAGGATGGGGGAGAGACTATGGCTACACCTTC.

This chain uses TRBV28 with TRBJ1-5; D gene ambiguous. V was shortened by 5 bases and J by 0 bases, with 17 bases between the two germline ends. Germline-derived CDR1 and CDR2 are MDHEN and SYDVKM. CDR3 length equals 17 residues. CDR3 nucleotide sequence: TGTGCCAGCAGTCCCCCGGGGAGGGTATATAGCAATCAGCCCCAGCATTTT. Amino acids: CASSPPGRVYSNQPQHF.

CDR3 sequence (DNA): TGCGCCAGCAGCGTCGGACAGGGGGCCAACGAGCAGTACTTC. Its protein is CASSVGQGANEQYF. V gene TRBV5-1 combines with J gene TRBJ2-7; 11 bases are shared with TRBD1. V shed 4 bases and J 5 bases; nucleotides not matched to a gene: 5. The germline gives CDR1 SGHRS, CDR2 YFSETQ. The CDR3 length is 14 residues.

The rearrangement links TRBV6-2 or TRBV6-3 to TRBJ1-6, with 9 bases fitting TRBD1. The CDR3 covers 14 residues. V was clipped by 5 bases and J by 10 bases; unmatched bases: 6. CDR1 is MNHEY and CDR2 is SVGEGT in the germline V gene. CDR3 in amino acids: CASSVGQGSSPLHF. The CDR3 region has the DNA TGTGCCAGCAGTGTGGGACAGGGAAGCTCACCCCTCCACTTT.

The genes are TRBV7-9 and TRBJ1-1; possibly TRBD1 for D (5 bases). CDR1 and CDR2 (germline): SEHNR, FQNEAQ (reference sequence). The CDR3 length is 14 residues. V was shortened by 1 base and J by 1 base, with 7 bases between the two germline ends. The CDR3, as DNA: TGTGCCAGCAGCTTAGGGGGCAGGAACACTGAAGCTTTCTTT. As protein: CASSLGGRNTEAFF.

In this sample, this clone turned up a few times. The chain uses TRBV2 and TRBJ1-5; D is perhaps TRBD1 (5 bases). Germline V gene lookup returns CDR1 SNHLY and CDR2 FYNNEI. V lost 6 bases and J lost 3, with 18 bases in between. The CDR3 runs 16 residues. The CDR3: CASRGLDTLLNQPQHF. DNA for the CDR3: TGTGCCAGCAGGGGACTAGACACCCTCCTCAATCAGCCCCAGCATTTT.

The CDR3 is CATSRDVAGAGELFF. The CDR3 bases are TGTGCCACCAGCAGAGACGTGGCTGGGGCCGGGGAGCTGTTTTTT. The chain links TRBV15 to TRBJ2-2; no definite D call. Germline V gives CDR1 LNHNV, CDR2 YYDKDF (reference sequence). This CDR3 is built from 15 residues. Between the trimmed V and J ends, which lost 0 bases and 6 bases, there was a span of 11 bases. The full variable domain, with the rest looked up from reference TRBV15 and TRBJ2-2, is DAMVIQNPRYQVTQFGKPVTLSCSQTLNHNVMYWYQQKSSQAPKLLFHYYDKDFNNEADTPDNFQSRRPNTSFCFLDIRSPGLGDTAMYLCATSRDVAGAGELFFGEGSRLTVL.